Shown below are 18 T cell receptor beta chains from a single sample sequenced in a study of blood T cell repertoires in COVID-19. This table comes from immunoSEQ multiplex PCR, and its TCRdb copy is limited to in-frame clones, with some not included. The data show about 63,000 clones, with 80% to 90% seen just once and about 5% held by the top ten. Sequencing was carried out using peripheral blood. These receptors all stem from a human donor in a cohort sampled during active COVID-19.

This chain links TRBV5-1 with TRBJ2-4; D might be TRBD2 (6 bases). There are 12 residues in the CDR3. Trimming took 1 base from V and 9 from J, leaving 8 bases between them. Germline V gene lookup returns CDR1 SGHRS and CDR2 YFSETQ. The CDR3 reads CASSLTGSIQYF. CDR3 nucleotide sequence: TGCGCCAGCAGCTTGACCGGGAGCATTCAGTACTTC.

The chain uses TRBV19 and TRBJ2-7, with 10 bases matching TRBD2. Trimming took 5 bases from V and 3 from J; bases not matched to a gene: 7. CDR1 is LNHDA, CDR2 SQIVND, per germline (reference sequence). CDR3 length: 15 amino acids. CDR3 sequence: CASSPLAGIRYEQYF. The CDR3 region has the DNA TGTGCCAGTAGTCCACTAGCGGGAATTCGCTACGAGCAGTACTTC.

The V gene is TRBV5-6, the J gene TRBJ1-2; the D is unclear. The CDR3 extends over 12 amino acids. Germline CDR1 SGHDT, CDR2 YYEEEE. V was shortened by 2 bases and J by 8 bases, with 10 bases between the two germline ends. In DNA, the CDR3 is TGTGCCAGCAGCTTCCGGGCGGGCGGCTACACCTTC. Translation: CASSFRAGGYTF. Based on the CDR3 plus reference TRBV5-6 and TRBJ1-2, the full variable domain is DAGVTQSPTHLIKTRGQQVTLRCSPKSGHDTVSWYQQALGQGPQFIFQYYEEEERQRGNFPDRFSGHQFPNYSSELNVNALLLGDSALYLCASSFRAGGYTFGSGTRLTVV.

The chain employs TRBV7-9 and TRBJ1-4, with 7 bases lining up with TRBD1. Trimming took 0 bases from V and 4 from J; bases not matched to a gene: 11. CDR3 length: 18 amino acids. Germline V gene sequence: CDR1 SEHNR, CDR2 FQNEAQ (reference sequence). CDR3 region: CASSLAGTVIPLNEKLFF. CDR3 in DNA: TGTGCCAGCAGCTTAGCCGGGACAGTAATTCCACTTAATGAAAAACTGTTTTTT.

The chain has TRBV19 and TRBJ2-4, with 10 bases aligning to TRBD2. There are 16 residues in the CDR3. Germline CDR1 is LNHDA and CDR2 is SQIVND (reference sequence). V lost 2 bases to trimming and J lost 6 bases; unmatched junction nucleotides: 7. DNA of the CDR3: TGTGCCAGTAGTATATCGTCTAGCGGGGGCGGAAACATTCAGTACTTC. Encoded protein: CASSISSSGGGNIQYF.

This clone came up a few times. This chain uses TRBV28 with TRBJ1-2, with 8 positions matching TRBD1. Germline V lookup: CDR1 MDHEN, CDR2 SYDVKM. V gave up 5 bases and J gave up 8 bases; unmatched junction bases: 13. The CDR3 has 15 amino acids. The DNA of the CDR3 is TGTGCCAGCAGTCCCGGACAGGGTCTCTCCGGAGGCTACACCTTC. Protein: CASSPGQGLSGGYTF.

The chain links TRBV18 to TRBJ2-7, with 10 bases identical to TRBD2. V gave up 3 bases and J gave up 3 bases; unmatched junction bases: 2. CDR3 length equals 14 residues. Germline CDR1 is KGHSH and CDR2 is LQKENI. CDR3 nucleotides: TGTGCCAGCTCACCGCCTAGCGGGGGCTACGAGCAGTACTTC. It yields the protein CASSPPSGGYEQYF.

The genes are TRBV7-9 and TRBJ2-7; 10 bases line up with TRBD1. This CDR3 comprises 15 residues. With 3 bases clipped from V and 6 bases from J, the junction kept 8 bases outside the gene matches. The germline CDR1 and CDR2 sequences are SEHNR and FQNEAQ (reference sequence). The CDR3 loop reads CASSFRTGGTAEQYF. DNA of the CDR3: TGTGCCAGCAGCTTTCGGACAGGGGGAACCGCCGAGCAGTACTTC.

A few counts support this clone. The chain is built from TRBV6-6 and TRBJ1-5, with D possibly matching TRBD1 (6 bases). The CDR3 consists of 15 residues. V lost 4 bases and J lost 4, with 14 bases in between. Germline-derived CDR1 and CDR2 are MNHNY and SVGAGI (reference sequence). The CDR3 sequence: CASSFRQERNQPQHF. In DNA form, the CDR3 reads TGTGCCAGCAGTTTTCGACAGGAGCGGAATCAGCCCCAGCATTTT.

V usage is TRBV7-6 and J usage is TRBJ2-3; 10 nucleotides agree with TRBD2. Trimming took 5 bases from V and 9 from J; bases not matched to a gene: 17. From germline, CDR1 is SGHVS and CDR2 FNYEAQ. The CDR3 has 17 residues. The CDR3 spells CASSLKYGVAGGTTQYF. CDR3 DNA sequence: TGTGCCAGCAGCCTAAAGTATGGCGTAGCGGGGGGAACCACGCAGTATTTT.

The chain employs TRBV5-1 and TRBJ2-3, with a weak D call TRBD1 (6 bases). CDR1 is SGHRS and CDR2 is YFSETQ in the germline V gene. This CDR3 spans 16 amino acids. V was clipped by 0 bases and J by 2 bases, with 13 bases between them. CDR3 in DNA: TGCGCCAGCAGCTTGGGCTCCGGGACAAACACAGATACGCAGTATTTT. Translating gives CASSLGSGTNTDTQYF.

This clone was seen just once. The chain carries TRBV15 and TRBJ2-1; the match to TRBD2 covers 8 bases. Germline lookup yields CDR1 LNHNV and CDR2 YYDKDF (reference sequence). This CDR3 has 14 amino acids. J lost 0 bases, V lost 6 bases, and 1 base had no gene match. This CDR3 reads CATRAGGSYNEQFF. The CDR3 bases are TGTGCCACCAGGGCGGGGGGCTCCTACAATGAGCAGTTCTTC.

The chain has TRBV5-6 and TRBJ1-3, with 7 bases that match TRBD1. Germline CDR1 and CDR2: SGHDT and YYEEEE. The CDR3 covers 14 residues. J lost 1 base, V lost 3 bases, and 1 base had no gene match. Written as DNA, the CDR3 is TGTGCCAGCAGCTCAGGGGGGTCTGGAAACACCATATATTTT. Protein: CASSSGGSGNTIYF.

CDR3 DNA: TGTGCCAGCAGCTTAGTTCTAGCGGGAGTTGAGCAGTTCTTC. Amino acid sequence: CASSLVLAGVEQFF. The rearrangement joins TRBV7-2 to TRBJ2-1, with 10 nucleotides matching TRBD2. The germline V gene has CDR1 SGHTA and CDR2 FQGNSA. The CDR3 has 14 residues. V lost 1 base, J lost 9 bases, and 3 bases stayed unmatched.

V and J are TRBV6-5 and TRBJ1-3; 7 positions agree with TRBD1. Germline CDR1 and CDR2: MNHEY and SVGAGI. The junction had 4 bases not matched to a gene; V was cut back by 5 bases and J by 0 bases. The CDR3 sequence is 15 residues long. The CDR3 DNA reads TGTGCCAGCAGTAAGACAGGGAACTCTGGAAACACCATATATTTT. Amino acid sequence: CASSKTGNSGNTIYF.

The chain has TRBV6-2 or TRBV6-3 and TRBJ1-3; weak D call: TRBD1 (6 bases). The germline V and J ends were trimmed by 8 bases and 0 bases, with 11 bases remaining between them. Per germline, CDR1 MNHEY and CDR2 SVGEGT. The CDR3 sequence is 14 residues long. The CDR3: CASRWTASGNTIYF. CDR3 nucleotide sequence: TGTGCCAGCCGTTGGACAGCCTCTGGAAACACCATATATTTT.

The rearrangement joins TRBV7-2 to TRBJ2-7; 11 nucleotides align to TRBD2. The germline V gene has CDR1 SGHTA and CDR2 FQGNSA. The CDR3 sequence is 15 residues long. After removal of 6 bases from V and 5 bases from J, the junction contained 9 bases not matched to a gene. The CDR3 region has the DNA TGTGCCAGCAGAGAAATAGCGGGGGGGCCCCACGAGCAGTACTTC. Encoded protein: CASREIAGGPHEQYF.

CDR3 amino acids: CASSLALGGLDYNEQFF. The DNA for the CDR3 is TGTGCCAGCAGCTTAGCGCTTGGCGGTCTCGACTACAATGAGCAGTTCTTC. V and J are TRBV7-8 and TRBJ2-1; no reliable D call. Germline CDR1 is SGHVS and CDR2 is FQNEAQ. The CDR3 extends over 17 amino acids. Between the trimmed V and J ends, which lost 0 bases and 3 bases, there was a span of 15 bases.